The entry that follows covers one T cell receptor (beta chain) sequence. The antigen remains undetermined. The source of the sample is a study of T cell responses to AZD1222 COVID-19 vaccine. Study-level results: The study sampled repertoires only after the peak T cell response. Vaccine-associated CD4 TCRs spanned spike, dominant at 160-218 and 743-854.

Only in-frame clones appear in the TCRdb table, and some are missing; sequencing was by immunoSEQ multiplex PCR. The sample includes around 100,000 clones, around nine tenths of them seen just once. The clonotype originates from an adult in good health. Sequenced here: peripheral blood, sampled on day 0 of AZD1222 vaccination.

DNA of the CDR3: TGTGCCAGCAGCCAGGATACGCGGGGGAGCGGGAGGAGAGATACGCAGTATTTT. The encoded protein is CASSQDTRGSGRRDTQYF. The V call is TRBV3-1 (or the pseudogene TRBV3-2), the J call TRBJ2-3, with 9 nucleotides matching TRBD2. The V segment lost 3 bases and the J segment 5 bases; nucleotides outside the gene matches: 15. Germline CDR1 reads LGHDT; CDR2 reads YNNKEL (reference sequence). CDR3 size: 18 residues.